This is a list of T cell receptor beta chains from one sample in a study of molecular identifiers for immune sequencing clone quantification. TCRdb processed the PCR reads anew with MiXCR; each CDR3 protein has one entry. The repertoire holds around 480,000 distinct CDR3 sequences, with around 23% as singletons. The sample comprised naive CD8+ T cells from blood, with Jurkat cell RNA spiked in. The receptors here all came from a human donor in good health. Some libraries in this study had Jurkat cell RNA spiked in. Both conserved end residues are part of each CDR3. A D gene is named only where the DNA matches it firmly. Part of the rows lack a size; the others show once, few, many or a class for expanded clones.

cdr3_nt	cdr3_aa	v_call	j_call	clone_size	d_call
TGTGCCAGCAGCTTAAGGGGGCACCCTCCCTTTTACGATGAGCAGTTCTTC	CASSLRGHPPFYDEQFF	TRBV13	TRBJ2-1	few	TRBD1
TGTGCTAGTGGCGTTAACAGGCTGCCTGATGAAAAACTGTTTTTT	CASGVNRLPDEKLFF	TRBV12-5	TRBJ1-4	few	-
TGTGCCAGCAGCCCCCAGGGAAATGAAAAACTGTTTTTT	CASSPQGNEKLFF	TRBV7-9	TRBJ1-4	-	-
TGCAGCGCCGCCAGGGTCTACGCGCGGTACTTC	CSAARVYARYF	TRBV20-1	TRBJ2-7	-	-
TGTGCCAGCAGCCAATGGGGGACAGGGGGCACGAACACTGAAGCTTTCTTT	CASSQWGTGGTNTEAFF	TRBV16	TRBJ1-1	-	TRBD1
TGTGCCAGCAGTTTCGGCTCCTATGGAAGCTCCTACGAGCAGTACTTC	CASSFGSYGSSYEQYF	TRBV28	TRBJ2-7	-	-
TGTGCCAGCAGTGATTTCTATGAGCAGTTCTTC	CASSDFYEQFF	TRBV2	TRBJ2-1	few	-
TGCAGTGCCATAGACGGGACTCACGAGCAGTACTTC	CSAIDGTHEQYF	TRBV20-1	TRBJ2-7	once	-
TGTGCCAGCAGCAAGAGATACGGGACCCAGTACTTC	CASSKRYGTQYF	TRBV21-1	TRBJ2-5	-	-
TGTGCCAGCAGCCCGGACGCTGGAAACACCATATATTTT	CASSPDAGNTIYF	TRBV7-9	TRBJ1-3	few	-
TGCAGTGCTAGAGAAACAGGAGATTATAGCAATCAGCCCCAGCATTTT	CSARETGDYSNQPQHF	TRBV20-1	TRBJ1-5	-	-
TGTGCCAGCAGCGTAGTAGTTTCGGGGATTAACACCGGGGAGCTGTTTTTT	CASSVVVSGINTGELFF	TRBV9	TRBJ2-2	-	-
TGTGCCAGCGGCGGAGCGGGGTTCACAGATACGCAGTATTTT	CASGGAGFTDTQYF	TRBV9	TRBJ2-3	-	TRBD2
TGTGCCAGCAGTCCGGGACTAGCGGGGGGGTTGGTTGAGCAGTTCTTC	CASSPGLAGGLVEQFF	TRBV28	TRBJ2-1	-	TRBD2
TGTGCCTGGAGTGCGACAGGGCCATGGAAGCCCCAGCATTTT	CAWSATGPWKPQHF	TRBV30	TRBJ1-5	-	TRBD1
TGTGCCAGCAGTAGGGACCTGAATGAGCAGTACTTC	CASSRDLNEQYF	TRBV28	TRBJ2-7	-	-
TGTGCCAGCAGCACCGGGACAAGGGGCTACCGCACAGATACGCAGTATTTT	CASSTGTRGYRTDTQYF	TRBV7-9	TRBJ2-3	few	-
TGCGCCAGCAGCCAAGAATCGGCGTTTAACTACGAGCAGTACTTC	CASSQESAFNYEQYF	TRBV4-3	TRBJ2-7	-	-
TGTGCCAGCAGTGGCTCCGGGACAGGGCGCGATGAGCAGTTCTTC	CASSGSGTGRDEQFF	TRBV6-5	TRBJ2-1	-	TRBD1
TGTGCCAGCAGTGAAGGCGCCTATCCCACAGAGACCCAGTACTTC	CASSEGAYPTETQYF	TRBV6-1	TRBJ2-5	few	-
TGTGCCAGCTCACCCACCGGTCCCAGCACAGATACGCAGTATTTT	CASSPTGPSTDTQYF	TRBV18	TRBJ2-3	many	-
TGTGCCAGCAGCTACCCGACAGACAATGAGCAGTTCTTC	CASSYPTDNEQFF	TRBV7-9	TRBJ2-1	few	-
TGTGCCAGCAGTTTTAGGGGGGAAATCGGTCAGCCCCAGCATTTT	CASSFRGEIGQPQHF	TRBV28	TRBJ1-5	-	-
TGCAGCGTGATACAGTGCCCTGCCGCTTTCTTT	CSVIQCPAAFF	TRBV29-1	TRBJ1-1	-	-
TGTGCCAGCAGCTTAGCGGGGGGCGAGGGGGAGACCCAGTACTTC	CASSLAGGEGETQYF	TRBV11-2	TRBJ2-5	-	-
TGTGCCAGCGGGCACAGTTCCTACGAGCAGTACTTC	CASGHSSYEQYF	TRBV27	TRBJ2-7	-	-
TGCGCCAGCAGCCAAGATCCGGCCATCGTAAGCTCCTACGAGCAGTACTTC	CASSQDPAIVSSYEQYF	TRBV4-1	TRBJ2-7	-	-
TGTGCCAGCAGTGAGGGGTACGAGCAGTACTTC	CASSEGYEQYF	TRBV10-2	TRBJ2-7	many	-
TGTGCCACCAGCACGGGACTGGACTCCTACGAGCAGTACTTC	CATSTGLDSYEQYF	TRBV15	TRBJ2-7	few	-
TGTGCCAGCAGCCCCGGACAGCCCAGCTCCTACGAGCAGTACTTC	CASSPGQPSSYEQYF	TRBV3-1	TRBJ2-7	-	-
TGTGCCACCAGTGTCACCAAAGGCCACTACAATGAGCAGTTCTTC	CATSVTKGHYNEQFF	TRBV24-1	TRBJ2-1	many	-
TGTGCCAGCAGTGAAGTGCTCCCTACACAAGGACTAGCGGGGTCTGGTGGGCAGTACTTC	CASSEVLPTQGLAGSGGQYF	TRBV2	TRBJ2-7	-	TRBD2
TGTGCCAGCAGCCCCGTCGGGACAGGGATTAATCAGCCCCAGCATTTT	CASSPVGTGINQPQHF	TRBV28	TRBJ1-5	many	TRBD1
TGTGCCTGGAGAAATTATTTTACACCGGATTCGGCGAACACTGAAGCTTTCTTT	CAWRNYFTPDSANTEAFF	TRBV30	TRBJ1-1	few	-
TGTGCCAGCAGTTCCCCGGACGGACAGGTTCAGTACTTC	CASSSPDGQVQYF	TRBV6-2/TRBV6-3	TRBJ2-7	many	TRBD1
TGCGCCAGCAGCCAAAAGACCGGGGGGTCGAAGACCCAGTACTTC	CASSQKTGGSKTQYF	TRBV4-3	TRBJ2-5	-	TRBD2
TGCAGCGTTGATAGTCGAAAAACCATATATTTT	CSVDSRKTIYF	TRBV29-1	TRBJ1-3	-	-
TGTGCCAGCACAGGACTTCCCGGGAGCAATCAGCCCCAGCATTTT	CASTGLPGSNQPQHF	TRBV6-2/TRBV6-3	TRBJ1-5	many	-
TGTGCCAGCAGTTGGCCAGGGGACGAGCAGTACTTC	CASSWPGDEQYF	TRBV7-6	TRBJ2-7	few	-
TGTGCCAGCAGCGTAGTTGCAGGGGGCGTTTCGGAGACCCAGTACTTC	CASSVVAGGVSETQYF	TRBV9	TRBJ2-5	few	TRBD1
TGTGCCAGCACCCCGGGGGGGTTGGCCACCGGGGAGCTGTTTTTT	CASTPGGLATGELFF	TRBV5-4	TRBJ2-2	-	TRBD2
TGTGCCAGCAGAAAAGGGCCCGCGGGGGAGCTGTTTTTT	CASRKGPAGELFF	TRBV12-3/TRBV12-4	TRBJ2-2	-	-
TGCGCCAGCAGCCAAACCGGGACAGCCTACGAGCAGTACTTC	CASSQTGTAYEQYF	TRBV4-1	TRBJ2-7	-	TRBD1
TGCGCCAGCAGCTTCGACCAAATGTACCAAGAGACCCAGTACTTC	CASSFDQMYQETQYF	TRBV5-1	TRBJ2-5	many	-
TGTGCCAGCAGTTTATACCTACATAGGGGCGCCGGAGATACGCAGTATTTT	CASSLYLHRGAGDTQYF	TRBV12-3/TRBV12-4	TRBJ2-3	-	-